A single sample gave rise to the 15 T cell receptor beta chains below, sequenced in a study of T cell responses to AZD1222 COVID-19 vaccine. Sequenced by immunoSEQ multiplex PCR; TCRdb stores in-frame clones only, minus some. The profile covers 100,000 to 150,000 clones, with roughly 90% appearing a single time and around 1.1% taken by the ten largest. This specimen was peripheral blood, taken 28 days after the second AZD1222 dose. These receptors originate from an adult who received the AZD1222 COVID-19 vaccine.

The chain has TRBV10-1 and TRBJ2-7; no clear D gene. Per the germline V gene, CDR1 is WNHNN and CDR2 is SYGVQD (reference sequence). V was trimmed by 4 bases and J by 3 bases, leaving 10 bases between them. This CDR3 region has 13 residues. CDR3: CASSADLVYEQYF. CDR3 DNA sequence: TGCGCCAGCAGTGCGGATCTCGTCTACGAGCAGTACTTC.

The J gene is TRBJ1-2, the V gene TRBV6-2 or TRBV6-3; D remains ambiguous. V dropped 2 bases and J dropped 4 bases, with 8 bases sitting between them. Per germline, CDR1 MNHEY and CDR2 SVGEGT. The CDR3 spans 13 residues. CDR3 amino acids: CASSYTDRYGYTF. The CDR3 DNA reads TGTGCCAGCAGTTACACGGATCGCTATGGCTACACCTTC.

This chain uses TRBV19 with TRBJ2-1, with 10 bases aligning to TRBD2. This CDR3 is 15 amino acids long. Germline V gene sequence: CDR1 LNHDA, CDR2 SQIVND (reference sequence). V trimming: 6 bases; J trimming: 5 bases; junction bases outside the gene matches: 7. This CDR3 reads CASRALAGGNNEQFF. The CDR3 nucleotides are TGTGCCAGTAGGGCCTTAGCGGGAGGCAACAATGAGCAGTTCTTC.

The DNA of the CDR3 is TGTGCCAGCCACGCTGACTATGGCTACACCTTC. Residues: CASHADYGYTF. V usage is TRBV6-6 and J usage is TRBJ1-2; D is unresolved. V gave up 8 bases and J gave up 3 bases, with 7 bases separating them. The CDR3 totals 11 residues. CDR1 MNHNY and CDR2 SVGAGI come from the germline V gene (reference sequence).

V usage is TRBV6-2 or TRBV6-3 and J usage is TRBJ1-1; TRBD1 aligns across 8 bases. Germline loops: CDR1 MNHEY, CDR2 SVGEGT. Losses at the gene ends were 4 bases for V and 1 base for J; bases not matched to a gene: 11. This CDR3 is built from 17 residues. The CDR3 coding sequence is TGTGCCAGCAGTTCCGTTAAAACCGGGACAGGGAACACTGAAGCTTTCTTT. The encoded protein is CASSSVKTGTGNTEAFF.

The V and J genes are TRBV14 and TRBJ2-5, with D possibly TRBD1 on 7 matching bases. V was trimmed by 3 bases and J by 5 bases, leaving 13 bases between them. This CDR3 comprises 14 residues. CDR1 SGHDN and CDR2 FVKESK come from the germline V gene. The CDR3 protein is CASSHLQGRETQYF. CDR3 DNA: TGTGCCAGCAGCCACCTACAGGGGAGGGAGACCCAGTACTTC.

J is TRBJ1-1 and V is TRBV19; D gene ambiguous. V lost 6 bases to trimming and J lost 4 bases, with 15 bases between them. Germline-derived CDR1 and CDR2 are LNHDA and SQIVND (reference sequence). This CDR3 has 14 residues. For the CDR3, the DNA is TGTGCCAGTAGGCGGGAGTCAGTAAGCACTGAAGCTTTCTTT. This translates into CASRRESVSTEAFF.

The rearrangement joins TRBV6-2 or TRBV6-3 to TRBJ1-2, with TRBD1 matching 10 bases. Germline V gene data show CDR1 as MNHEY and CDR2 as SVGEGT. Trimming took 5 bases from V and 7 from J; bases not matched to a gene: 4. The CDR3 loop spans 13 amino acids. The CDR3 reads CASSPDRGLGYTF. The CDR3 nucleotides are TGTGCCAGCAGTCCAGACAGGGGGCTTGGCTACACCTTC.

CDR3 protein: CASSLGTGPSTDTQYF. In DNA, the CDR3 is TGTGCCAGCAGCTTGGGGACAGGCCCTAGCACAGATACGCAGTATTTT. The chain links TRBV7-8 to TRBJ2-3; TRBD1 agrees at 8 bases. The CDR3 extends over 16 amino acids. Trimming took 3 bases from V and 0 from J; bases not matched to a gene: 5. CDR1 and CDR2 (germline): SGHVS, FQNEAQ.

This clone was seen a single time. The V and J genes are TRBV5-1 and TRBJ2-2; the D gene could be TRBD1 or TRBD2 (7 bases each). The germline V gene has CDR1 SGHRS and CDR2 YFSETQ. This CDR3 contains 15 residues. V gave up 5 bases and J gave up 3 bases, with 14 bases separating them. DNA for the CDR3: TGCGCCAGCAGGGGGGGGACAGAGTACACCGGGGAGCTGTTTTTT. Translation: CASRGGTEYTGELFF.

The chain employs TRBV27 and TRBJ1-2; D is unclear. The CDR3 consists of 13 residues. Germline CDR1 MNHEY, CDR2 SMNVEV (reference sequence). Trimming cost V 1 base and J 2 bases, with 5 bases left between them. The CDR3 protein is CASSLFTNYGYTF. In nucleotides, the CDR3 is TGTGCCAGCAGTTTATTTACCAACTATGGCTACACCTTC.

The chain combines TRBV7-2 with TRBJ1-1, with no clear D. The CDR3 spans 14 residues. Per the germline V gene, CDR1 is SGHTA and CDR2 is FQGNSA. Trimming removed 7 bases from V and 4 bases from J, with 16 bases in between. The CDR3 DNA is TGTGCCAGCACCTTCGCCCCGGAGGGCACTGAAGCTTTCTTT. This sequence encodes CASTFAPEGTEAFF.

The chain is built from TRBV28 and TRBJ1-1; TRBD1 matches at 7 bases. The CDR3 runs 15 residues. Germline V gene lookup returns CDR1 MDHEN and CDR2 SYDVKM. Written as DNA, the CDR3 is TGTGCTATAATTTATCGAACAGGGGTGGCTACTGAAGCTTTCTTT. Protein sequence: CAIIYRTGVATEAFF.

The chain employs TRBV28 and TRBJ1-5, with D unresolved. This CDR3 region has 14 residues. Trimming took off 6 bases at V and 3 bases at J, with 12 bases between the two ends. The germline V gene encodes CDR1 MDHEN and CDR2 SYDVKM. This CDR3 is CASRPTGDNQPQHF. DNA for the CDR3: TGTGCCAGCAGGCCCACTGGGGACAATCAGCCCCAGCATTTT.

The rearrangement joins TRBV6-1 to TRBJ2-2; D is ambiguous. Germline CDR1 MNHNS, CDR2 SASEGT. V was trimmed by 3 bases and J by 7 bases, leaving 9 bases between them. CDR3 size: 13 residues. CDR3 DNA: TGTGCCAGCAGTGAGGGGTGGGTCGGGGAGCTGTTTTTT. Protein: CASSEGWVGELFF.